The TCR beta chain under discussion was sequenced for a study of cytomegalovirus exposure and HLA in healthy donors. Findings and caveats of the study: Cytomegalovirus-associated TCR beta chains were listed, numbering roughly 150.

Remarks on this clone: Its specificity is not known.

The repertoire was sequenced with immunoSEQ multiplex PCR; TCRdb's copy has only in-frame clones and lacks some. The profile shows fewer than 70,000 clones, approximately 96% of them singletons. J lost 1 base, V lost 4 bases, and 8 bases had no gene match. This CDR3 is built from 16 residues. Germline CDR1 SGHVS, CDR2 FQNEAQ. The TCR was taken from a man between 18 and 35 years old in good health and CMV-seronegative. The chain recombines TRBV7-8 with TRBJ1-1, with TRBD1 matching over 8 bases. The source material was PBMCs. CDR3 region: CASSSGYDRGNTEAFF. The DNA of the CDR3 is TGTGCCAGCAGCTCCGGTTACGACAGGGGGAACACTGAAGCTTTCTTT.